A selection of T cell receptor beta chains follows, all from one sample in a study of Ad26.COV2.S vaccination and SARS-CoV-2 variants. TCRdb's table, derived via immunoSEQ multiplex PCR, lists solely in-frame clones and lacks some. Here the sample spans about 440,000 clones, about 90% being singletons. Here the sequenced sample was peripheral blood, taken in a trial of Ad26.COV2.S vaccine versus placebo. These receptor sequences come from a person between 18 and 59 years old who received the Ad26.COV2.S COVID-19 vaccine or a placebo. The CDR3 runs from the conserved cysteine through the conserved F or W. A D gene is named only where the DNA matches it firmly. Expanded clones are given a class, and other clones once, few, many or no size at all.

V gene	D gene	clone size	J gene	CDR3 DNA	CDR3 protein
TRBV19	TRBD2	-	TRBJ2-2	TGTGCCAGTATAGCGGGAGTCTTCACCGGGGAGCTGTTTTTT	CASIAGVFTGELFF
TRBV29-1	TRBD2	-	TRBJ2-1	TGCAGCGTTGAAGCCAGCGGGACCTACAATGAGCAGTTCTTC	CSVEASGTYNEQFF
TRBV5-4	TRBD1	-	TRBJ1-1	TGTGCCAGCAGCTGGAGTCAAAGGACAGGGAACACTGAAGCTTTCTTT	CASSWSQRTGNTEAFF
TRBV2	TRBD1	few	TRBJ1-6	TGTGCCAGCAGTGCCACAGGGGCTAATTCACCCCTCCACTTT	CASSATGANSPLHF
TRBV27	-	-	TRBJ2-2	TGTGCCAGCAGTTTATCCTTCACCGGGGAGCTGTTTTTT	CASSLSFTGELFF
TRBV9	TRBD2	once	TRBJ2-5	TGTGCCAGCAGCGTGGGACTAGCTGATGAGACCCAGTACTTC	CASSVGLADETQYF
TRBV28	-	-	TRBJ2-2	TGTGCCAGCAGTTCCTGGGACGAAGTTCTGTTTTTT	CASSSWDEVLFF
TRBV15	TRBD1	-	TRBJ1-4	TGTGCCACCAGCAGGGTAACAGGGGCAACTAATGAAAAACTGTTTTTT	CATSRVTGATNEKLFF
TRBV9	TRBD2	-	TRBJ2-3	TGTGCCAGCAGCCCCGCTAGCGGAGAAGCGGCAGATACGCAGTATTTT	CASSPASGEAADTQYF
TRBV7-2	-	-	TRBJ1-5	TGTGCCAGCAGCCCCCGTGGCGGGGGAGGGAGCAATCAGCCCCAGCATTTT	CASSPRGGGGSNQPQHF
TRBV6-6	-	-	TRBJ1-4	TGTGCCAGCAGTTACCGGAATAATGAAAAACTGTTTTTT	CASSYRNNEKLFF
TRBV10-2	-	-	TRBJ1-3	TGCGCCAGCAGTGAGTTAAAGACAGGTCCCGGAAACACCATATATTTT	CASSELKTGPGNTIYF
TRBV28	-	-	TRBJ2-2	TGTGCCAGCAGCCCCCCGTTTGACGGGGAGCTGTTTTTT	CASSPPFDGELFF
TRBV28	-	-	TRBJ1-5	TGTGCCAGCAGTCCCGGGCTTTCCTATCAGCCCCAGCATTTT	CASSPGLSYQPQHF
TRBV7-9	TRBD1	-	TRBJ2-7	TGTGCCAGCAGCTCGACCCATGGACAGGTTGACTACGAGCAGTACTTC	CASSSTHGQVDYEQYF
TRBV5-1	TRBD1	-	TRBJ2-1	TGCGCCAGCAGCCCACAGGGGCAGGGGTACAATGAGCAGTTCTTC	CASSPQGQGYNEQFF
TRBV16	-	-	TRBJ1-1	TGTGCCAGCAGCCTATTATCACAGGGCACTGTTGAAGCTTTCTTT	CASSLLSQGTVEAFF
TRBV2	-	-	TRBJ2-7	TGTGCCAGCAAGGTAACTAGCAGATCCTACGAGCAGTACTTC	CASKVTSRSYEQYF
TRBV7-9	-	-	TRBJ2-5	TGTGCCAGCAGCTTAGATCCTCTAGAGACCCAGTACTTC	CASSLDPLETQYF
TRBV19	TRBD2	-	TRBJ2-1	TGTGCCAGTAGTATTTGGGCTAGCGGGAGTGGGAATGAGCAGTTCTTC	CASSIWASGSGNEQFF
TRBV7-2	TRBD2	-	TRBJ2-7	TGTGCCAGCAGCTTAAGGGGAGGGGACGAGCAGTACTTC	CASSLRGGDEQYF
TRBV11-2	-	-	TRBJ2-7	TGTGCCAGCAGCTTTGAAGGGACGGGATACGAGCAGTACTTC	CASSFEGTGYEQYF
TRBV28	-	-	TRBJ1-5	TGTGCCAGCAGTTTATTGTGGGACTTAATAGGCAATCAGCCCCAGCATTTT	CASSLLWDLIGNQPQHF
TRBV1	-	once	TRBJ2-7	TGCACCAGCAGCCGACGGTCTTGCGAGCAGTACTTC	CTSSRRSCEQYF
TRBV30	-	-	TRBJ1-1	TGTGCCTGGGCCCAGGGGACGGGTGAGACTGAAGCTTTCTTT	CAWAQGTGETEAFF
TRBV24-1	-	-	TRBJ2-7	TGTGCCACCAGTGATAACACAGCCTACGAGCAGTACTTC	CATSDNTAYEQYF
TRBV7-9	-	-	TRBJ1-3	TGTGCCAGCAGCACAGCCATCTCTGGAAACACCATATATTTT	CASSTAISGNTIYF
TRBV11-3	-	-	TRBJ2-7	TGTGCCAGCACCCGACGGGCCACAAAAATCTCCTACGAGCAGTACTTC	CASTRRATKISYEQYF
TRBV11-2	-	-	TRBJ1-4	TGTGCCAGCAGCGAATCTATAGAAGAAAAACTGTTTTTT	CASSESIEEKLFF